This paragraph covers one TCR beta chain sequence. The antigen is not known. CDR3 size: 14 residues. CDR1 is SGDLS, CDR2 YYNGEE, per germline. V was pared by 3 bases and J by 4 bases, with 11 bases between. This record comes from a study of OX40 agonist ivuxolimab in advanced cancers. Study-wide context: Dose-escalation cases comprised hepatocellular carcinoma, melanoma, renal cell or head and neck cancer. Averaging roughly 60 years in age, with a range of 23 to 79, the cohort was 65% to 85% male. Therapy given before enrollment (anti-PD-1, anti-PD-L1 or anti-CTLA-4) was allowed, and roughly 41% had some.

Assay used: immunoSEQ multiplex PCR; TCRdb lists only in-frame clones, some missing. The table lists approximately 42,000 clones, 81% of them singletons. Findings of the study overall: Among the lowest peripheral clonal expansion occurred in 0.1-3.0 mg/kg partial responders.

The TCR originated in an adult with an advanced solid tumor such as melanoma, head and neck, liver or kidney cancer. Sequences were derived from CD4+ or CD8+ T cells sorted from blood, sampled in a trial of the OX40 agonist ivuxolimab. The rearrangement links TRBV9 to TRBJ1-3; no definite D call. The CDR3 reads CASSAQYSGNTIYF. CDR3 DNA: TGTGCCAGCAGCGCACAGTACTCCGGAAACACCATATATTTT.